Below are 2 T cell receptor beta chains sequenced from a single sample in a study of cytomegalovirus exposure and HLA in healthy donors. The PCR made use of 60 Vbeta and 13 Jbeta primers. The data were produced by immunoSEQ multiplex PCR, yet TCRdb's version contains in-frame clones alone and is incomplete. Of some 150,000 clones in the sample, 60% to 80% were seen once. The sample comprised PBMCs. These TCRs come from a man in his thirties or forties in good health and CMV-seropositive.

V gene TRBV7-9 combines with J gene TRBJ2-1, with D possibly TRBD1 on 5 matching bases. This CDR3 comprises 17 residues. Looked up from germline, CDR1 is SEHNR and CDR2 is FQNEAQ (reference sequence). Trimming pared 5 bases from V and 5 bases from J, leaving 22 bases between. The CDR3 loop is CASSQRWGFPVDNEQFF. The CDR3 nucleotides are TGTGCCAGCAGCCAGCGTTGGGGCTTTCCCGTTGACAATGAGCAGTTCTTC.

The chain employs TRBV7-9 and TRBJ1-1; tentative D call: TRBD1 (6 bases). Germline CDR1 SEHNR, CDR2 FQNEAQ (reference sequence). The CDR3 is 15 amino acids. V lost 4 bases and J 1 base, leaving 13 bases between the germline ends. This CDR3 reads CASSSSLGQNTEAFF. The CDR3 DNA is TGTGCCAGCAGCTCCTCTTTGGGACAGAACACTGAAGCTTTCTTT.